Below, 30 T cell receptor beta chains from the same sample are listed, as sequenced in a study of OX40 agonist ivuxolimab in advanced cancers. Profiled with immunoSEQ multiplex PCR; TCRdb holds only in-frame clones, not every one. The sample lists approximately 68,000 clones, around 86% seen once, with around 0.7% in the top ten. Sequences were derived from CD4+ or CD8+ T cells sorted from blood, sampled in a trial of the OX40 agonist ivuxolimab. The source is an adult with an advanced solid tumor such as melanoma, head and neck, liver or kidney cancer.

The chain carries TRBV28 and TRBJ1-2; weak D call: TRBD1 (6 bases). CDR1 is MDHEN, CDR2 SYDVKM, per germline. V was clipped by 3 bases and J by 7 bases, with 6 bases between them. The CDR3 contains 11 residues. The CDR3 bases are TGTGCCAGCAGTTTCAGGGGTGGCTACACCTTC. Protein sequence: CASSFRGGYTF.

V and J are TRBV28 and TRBJ2-2; 8 positions agree with TRBD1. The CDR3 runs 16 residues. Trimming cost V 2 bases and J 4 bases; bases outside gene matches: 6. From germline, CDR1 is MDHEN and CDR2 SYDVKM. CDR3 in amino acids: CASSLRTGRSTGELFF. The CDR3 DNA reads TGTGCCAGCAGTTTAAGGACAGGGAGGAGCACCGGGGAGCTGTTTTTT.

This chain uses TRBV4-3 with TRBJ2-7; D ambiguous. Trimming cost V 0 bases and J 3 bases, with 6 bases left between them. Germline V CDR1 and CDR2: LGHNA, YSLEER. This CDR3 has 13 amino acids. The CDR3 here is CASSQEAHYEQYF. DNA for the CDR3: TGCGCCAGCAGCCAAGAGGCTCACTACGAGCAGTACTTC.

The V gene is TRBV28, the J gene TRBJ1-2, with D possibly TRBD1 on 5 matching bases. Germline V gene sequence: CDR1 MDHEN, CDR2 SYDVKM. The CDR3 contains 14 residues. V gave up 2 bases and J gave up 4 bases, with 11 bases separating them. The chain's CDR3 is CASSLVFGGYGYTF. The DNA of the CDR3 is TGTGCCAGCAGTTTAGTGTTTGGGGGCTATGGCTACACCTTC.

Written as DNA, the CDR3 is TGTGCCACCAGCAGAGTAGAAGGTACGCAGTATTTT. This encodes CATSRVEGTQYF. The chain uses TRBV15 and TRBJ2-3; D unresolved. Deletions cut 1 base from V and 8 bases from J, with 7 bases between. From germline, CDR1 is LNHNV and CDR2 YYDKDF (reference sequence). The CDR3 is 12 amino acids.

The J gene is TRBJ2-1, the V gene TRBV7-7, with D perhaps being TRBD1 or TRBD2 (5 bases each). The CDR3 contains 14 residues. The germline gives CDR1 SSHAT, CDR2 FNYEAQ (reference sequence). V was cut by 11 bases and J by 6 bases, with 20 bases left in between. In nucleotides, the CDR3 is TGTGCCGCAGGCGGTCCGGGACCCAGCAATGAGCAGTTCTTC. Encoded protein: CAAGGPGPSNEQFF.

The rearrangement uses TRBV11-2 and TRBJ1-5; TRBD1 aligns across 8 bases. Germline V lookup: CDR1 SGHAT, CDR2 FQNNGV. This CDR3 is built from 15 residues. With V trimmed by 5 bases and J by 1 base, 4 bases remained unmatched. CDR3 bases: TGTGCCAGCAGCCAGACAGGGGAAAGCAATCAGCCCCAGCATTTT. Amino acid sequence: CASSQTGESNQPQHF.

V is TRBV6-5 and J is TRBJ2-7; D is unresolved. CDR1 and CDR2 from the germline V gene are MNHEY and SVGAGI. The CDR3 has 14 residues. V shed 7 bases and J shed 0 bases, with 13 bases lying between them. The CDR3 coding sequence is TGTGCCAGCATAGGTTCGCTGAGCTCCTACGAGCAGTACTTC. This sequence encodes CASIGSLSSYEQYF.

In this sample, this clone turned up once. V and J are TRBV6-5 and TRBJ1-1, with unresolved D. The germline V and J ends were trimmed by 0 bases and 3 bases, with 5 bases remaining between them. The CDR3 length is 13 residues. Germline-derived CDR1 and CDR2 are MNHEY and SVGAGI. The CDR3 here is CASSYSEDTEAFF. CDR3 sequence (DNA): TGTGCCAGCAGTTACTCAGAGGACACTGAAGCTTTCTTT.

The chain has TRBV6-1 and TRBJ2-7, with TRBD2 identical over 12 bases. The CDR3 has 13 residues. CDR1 is MNHNS and CDR2 is SASEGT in the germline V gene. V gave up 8 bases and J gave up 7 bases; unmatched junction bases: 6. The CDR3 loop reads CASVRLAGVEQYF. CDR3 sequence (DNA): TGTGCCAGCGTCCGACTAGCGGGAGTGGAGCAGTACTTC.

V gene TRBV2 combines with J gene TRBJ1-1, with TRBD1 as a possible D gene (6 bases). CDR3 size: 13 residues. Germline-derived CDR1 and CDR2 are SNHLY and FYNNEI. V dropped 2 bases and J dropped 4 bases, with 8 bases sitting between them. In nucleotides, the CDR3 is TGTGCCAGCAGTGAAATACAGGGCACTGAAGCTTTCTTT. Its translation is CASSEIQGTEAFF.

The chain recombines TRBV7-9 with TRBJ2-1; TRBD1 is a possible D gene (5 bases). Between the trimmed V and J ends, which lost 6 bases and 5 bases, there was a span of 14 bases. Looked up from germline, CDR1 is SEHNR and CDR2 is FQNEAQ (reference sequence). CDR3 size: 14 residues. The CDR3 DNA sequence: TGTGCCAGCAGATTTGACAGCCCGAACAATGAGCAGTTCTTC. It specifies CASRFDSPNNEQFF.

The chain couples TRBV7-9 to TRBJ1-1; TRBD1 is a possible D gene (6 bases). CDR3 length: 14 residues. In germline, CDR1 is SEHNR, CDR2 FQNEAQ (reference sequence). V was shortened by 1 base and J by 2 bases, with 8 bases between the two germline ends. The DNA of the CDR3 is TGTGCCAGCAGCTTAGGCAGGGGCAACACTGAAGCTTTCTTT. It translates to CASSLGRGNTEAFF.

This chain connects TRBV18 to TRBJ1-1; possibly TRBD1 for D (6 bases). Germline V gives CDR1 KGHSH, CDR2 LQKENI. Trimming took off 3 bases at V and 2 bases at J, with 13 bases between the two ends. CDR3 size: 15 residues. The CDR3 DNA sequence: TGTGCCAGCTCACCCCGGGGGCCTGACAACACTGAAGCTTTCTTT. It specifies CASSPRGPDNTEAFF.

V is TRBV5-1 and J is TRBJ1-2; D is unresolved. Trimming removed 8 bases from V and 3 bases from J, with 8 bases in between. The CDR3 covers 11 residues. Germline loops: CDR1 SGHRS, CDR2 YFSETQ. In DNA form, the CDR3 reads TGCGCCAGTCGGTCCGACTATGGCTACACCTTC. Protein sequence: CASRSDYGYTF.

The gene calls are TRBV6-6 and TRBJ1-5; no clear D gene. The ends were cut back, 2 bases at V and 5 bases at J, with 1 base in the middle. The CDR3 is 11 residues long. Germline V lookup: CDR1 MNHNY, CDR2 SVGAGI (reference sequence). DNA of the CDR3: TGTGCCAGCAGTTACGATCAGCCCCAGCATTTT. Its translation is CASSYDQPQHF.

The chain joins TRBV28 to TRBJ1-3; a weak D match, TRBD1 (5 bases). Trimming stripped 6 bases from V and 0 bases from J, with 9 bases between. The germline V gene has CDR1 MDHEN and CDR2 SYDVKM. The CDR3 length is 14 residues. This CDR3 is CASRSGASGNTIYF. CDR3 bases: TGTGCCAGCAGGTCCGGGGCCTCTGGAAACACCATATATTTT.

The chain links TRBV30 to TRBJ1-1, with D perhaps matching TRBD1 (5 bases). The V gene's germline CDR1 is GTSNPN and CDR2 SVGIG (reference sequence). This CDR3 has 13 amino acids. V was shortened by 0 bases and J by 5 bases, with 10 bases between the two germline ends. The CDR3 spells CAWSVGGWTEAFF. The CDR3 DNA reads TGTGCCTGGAGTGTTGGGGGTTGGACTGAAGCTTTCTTT.

The chain links TRBV7-7 to TRBJ2-2; unclear D gene. V dropped 1 base and J dropped 6 bases, with 6 bases sitting between them. Germline CDR1 SSHAT, CDR2 FNYEAQ (reference sequence). The CDR3 covers 13 residues. This CDR3 is CASSLGAAGELFF. The CDR3 nucleotides are TGTGCCAGCAGCTTAGGGGCGGCCGGGGAGCTGTTTTTT.

The chain employs TRBV7-8 and TRBJ1-5; unclear D gene. Germline V gives CDR1 SGHVS, CDR2 FQNEAQ. CDR3 length equals 15 residues. Trimming cost V 5 bases and J 1 base, with 12 bases left between them. The CDR3 bases are TGTGCCAGCAGCACCGGCCGGGGAAGCAATCAGCCCCAGCATTTT. This translates into CASSTGRGSNQPQHF.

This clone came up a few times. The chain is built from TRBV4-3 and TRBJ1-4; D not resolved. The length of the CDR3 is 16 residues. Trimming removed 0 bases at V and 7 bases at J, with 15 bases between. CDR1 and CDR2 (germline): LGHNA, YSLEER. DNA for the CDR3: TGCGCCAGCAGCCAAGATACCGGGCAAGGAACTGAAAAACTGTTTTTT. It specifies CASSQDTGQGTEKLFF.

The chain employs TRBV6-1 and TRBJ1-2, with D maybe TRBD1 (5 bases). This CDR3 has 13 residues. V was trimmed by 2 bases and J by 4 bases, leaving 8 bases between them. Germline values: CDR1 MNHNS, CDR2 SASEGT. For the CDR3, the DNA is TGTGCCAGCAGTGAACGGGGACCCTATGGCTACACCTTC. Translation gives CASSERGPYGYTF.

The rearrangement joins TRBV5-4 to TRBJ1-1; the D is unclear. Germline V gene lookup returns CDR1 SGHNT and CDR2 YYREEE (reference sequence). Trimming removed 0 bases from V and 1 base from J, with 4 bases in between. The CDR3 runs 13 residues. DNA of the CDR3: TGTGCCAGCAGCTTGGCGGGGAACACTGAAGCTTTCTTT. It encodes CASSLAGNTEAFF.

The V call is TRBV19, the J call TRBJ1-5, with 7 nucleotides matching TRBD1. Germline trimming cut 3 bases from V and 3 bases from J; bases unmatched to any gene: 8. Per the germline V gene, CDR1 is LNHDA and CDR2 is SQIVND (reference sequence). CDR3 size: 16 residues. CDR3 in DNA: TGTGCCAGTAGTATCACCGGGACAGAGGTCAATCAGCCCCAGCATTTT. This encodes CASSITGTEVNQPQHF.

This clone was counted a single time. This chain connects TRBV5-4 to TRBJ1-1; D may be TRBD1 (5 bases). V dropped 10 bases and J dropped 3 bases, with 10 bases sitting between them. Germline loops: CDR1 SGHNT, CDR2 YYREEE (reference sequence). This CDR3 has 11 amino acids. The CDR3 region is CAGVGDTEAFF. For the CDR3, the DNA is TGTGCCGGCGTAGGGGACACTGAAGCTTTCTTT. The variable domain in full, with the rest retrieved from reference TRBV5-4 and TRBJ1-1, is ETGVTQSPTHLIKTRGQQVTLRCSSQSGHNTVSWYQQALGQGPQFIFQYYREEENGRGNFPPRFSGLQFPNYSSELNVNALELDDSALYLCAGVGDTEAFFGQGTRLTVV.

CDR3 amino acids: CVSAMNTEAFF. The CDR3 DNA reads TGTGTCTCCGCAATGAACACTGAAGCTTTCTTT. V usage is TRBV28 and J usage is TRBJ1-1; D is unclear. Germline V gives CDR1 MDHEN, CDR2 SYDVKM. CDR3 length: 11 amino acids.

This chain links TRBV19 with TRBJ1-1, with 8 bases identical to TRBD1. The CDR3 runs 14 residues. Losses at the gene ends were 9 bases for V and 6 bases for J; bases not matched to a gene: 12. Per the germline V gene, CDR1 is LNHDA and CDR2 is SQIVND (reference sequence). The CDR3 bases are TGTGCCAGCCAAAGACAGGGGCAAAGTCCTGAAGCTTTCTTT. Translating it yields CASQRQGQSPEAFF.

The chain employs TRBV4-2 and TRBJ2-1, with 7 bases that match TRBD2. From germline, CDR1 is LGHNA and CDR2 YNFKEQ. V lost 1 base, J lost 7 bases, and 10 bases stayed unmatched. The CDR3 runs 16 residues. CDR3 nucleotides: TGTGCCAGCAGCCAAGGGTTGACGGGAGGTGAAAATGAGCAGTTCTTC. Its translation is CASSQGLTGGENEQFF.

The chain carries TRBV6-1 and TRBJ1-3; D remains unclear. This CDR3 is built from 16 residues. CDR1 MNHNS and CDR2 SASEGT come from the germline V gene. V lost 0 bases and J lost 0, with 9 bases in between. In nucleotides, the CDR3 is TGTGCCAGCAGTGAAGCGCTTGCGGTCTCTGGAAACACCATATATTTT. This gives the protein CASSEALAVSGNTIYF.

V gene TRBV10-2 combines with J gene TRBJ2-5; either TRBD1 or TRBD2 may fit D (6 bases each). V shed 8 bases and J shed 5 bases, with 15 bases lying between them. The germline CDR1 and CDR2 sequences are WSHSY and SAAADI. The CDR3 extends over 13 amino acids. The CDR3 DNA is TGCGCCAGCGGATGGGGGGCGCGTGAGACCCAGTACTTC. Translating it yields CASGWGARETQYF.